This T cell receptor (beta chain) appears in the sequencing data of a study of blood T cell repertoires in COVID-19 (TCRdb year 2020). Background on the whole study: Samples from collaborators originated in the United States, Italy and Spain and spanned both the acute and convalescent phases of COVID-19. Where available, HLA class I and class II types were obtained from metadata supplied by the sample provider rather than from assay-based typing. The dataset comprised deeply sampled blood TCRbeta repertoires from subjects exposed to, actively infected with, or recovered from COVID-19. The samples were drawn from the first 160 participants of the ongoing ImmuneRACE study and from over a thousand subjects provided by 6 global collaborators. The prospective study material was composed of cDNA or gDNA derived from T cells, B-cell-depleted T cells, or PBMCs. The repertoires were released in a freely available public database intended as a resource for research on the immune response to SARS-CoV-2. Nearly every sample came with metadata listing a de-identified subject ID, COVID-19 status, age in years and sex.

Regarding this clone: Its specific antigen is unknown. Per-nucleotide qualities are absent, and no much larger clonotype sits a single base away.

The study at large found these results: The quantity of clinical and demographic metadata differed by source and by participant and was supplied without curation.

The immunoSEQ Assay, a bias-controlled multiplex PCR, was used to amplify TCRbeta CDR3 regions from genomic DNA. The study's own analysis went as follows. The number of nucleated cells in each sample was estimated by amplification of reference gene primers within the assay. Sequence reads were collapsed and filtered to measure the absolute abundance of every unique TCRbeta CDR3 rearrangement. For each sample, productive Simpson clonality was calculated as the square root of Simpson's diversity index across productive rearrangements. Held by TCRdb, this immuneACCESS table contains in-frame sequences only and omits some clones. Under half of the omission traces to an unresolved V gene where checked; the cause of the rest is unknown. The DNA gave D and trimming, while V, J and clone size come from that table. The sample table contains 300,000 to 450,000 clones; only one count was recorded for 75% to 90% of them. 1% of the sample is held by the ten biggest clonotypes.

In the prospective study, participants were about 18 to 89 years old, resided in 25 or so geographic areas of the United States, and were enrolled through a virtual design. Cohort assignment in the prospective study relied on participant-reported clinical history from a screening survey and a study questionnaire. Recovered participants in ImmuneRACE Cohort 3 were defined by two consecutive negative NP/OP PCR tests, clearance by a healthcare professional, or resolution of symptoms. Each participant in the prospective study had whole blood, serum and a nasopharyngeal or oropharyngeal swab collected by mobile phlebotomists. Additional blood draws and questionnaires over an approximately two-month period could optionally be provided by prospective study participants. Before DNA extraction, blood samples from the prospective study were shipped at room temperature or frozen. The CDR3 runs 17 amino acids, cysteine and phenylalanine included. The only DNA kept is the CDR3, 51 bases in frame from the first base. Taken from the germline V gene (reference sequence), the CDR1 and CDR2 loops are WNHNN and SYGVQD. Relative to germline, V is missing 4 bases and J is missing 4 bases, with 9 bases of the junction outside any gene match.

Input material: PBMCs or T cells enriched from blood (not recorded which). This sequence originates from a man aged 18 to 30 who had recovered from COVID-19. The rearranged segments are TRBV10-1 and TRBJ2-1, with 11 central nucleotides matching TRBD2. CDR3 sequence: CASSVGSGGARYNEQFF. The nucleotide sequence reads as follows: TGCGCCAGCAGTGTGGGTAGCGGGGGGGCCCGGTACAATGAGCAGTTCTTC.